These 4 T cell receptor beta chains were sequenced from one sample in a study of cytomegalovirus exposure and HLA in healthy donors. In the PCR, 60 Vbeta and 13 Jbeta primers were used. Profiled with immunoSEQ multiplex PCR; TCRdb holds only in-frame clones, not every one. The sample includes roughly 130,000 clones, roughly 74% of them seen just once. The sequencing input was PBMCs. The receptors were gathered from a middle-aged man in good health and CMV-seropositive.

The CDR3 sequence: CAWTTTGGRAFF. DNA for the CDR3: TGTGCCTGGACCACAACAGGGGGGAGGGCTTTCTTT. The chain joins TRBV30 to TRBJ1-1, with TRBD1 matching over 8 bases. With V trimmed by 4 bases and J by 11 bases, 9 bases remained unmatched. Germline V gives CDR1 GTSNPN, CDR2 SVGIG (reference sequence). This CDR3 spans 12 amino acids.

This clone was counted a single time. This chain uses TRBV30 with TRBJ1-3; D remains unclear. V lost 3 bases to trimming and J lost 0 bases, with 12 bases between them. Germline CDR1 is GTSNPN and CDR2 is SVGIG (reference sequence). The CDR3 consists of 15 residues. The CDR3 spells CAWSRSELSGNTIYF. The CDR3 DNA follows: TGTGCCTGGAGCCGAAGTGAACTCTCTGGAAACACCATATATTTT.

The chain uses TRBV28 and TRBJ2-5; 12 positions match TRBD2. The CDR3 sequence is 16 residues long. V gave up 1 base and J gave up 5 bases; unmatched junction bases: 5. Germline V gene data show CDR1 as MDHEN and CDR2 as SYDVKM. As DNA, the CDR3 is TGTGCCAGCAGTTTATATGGGACTAGCGGGCGTGAGACCCAGTACTTC. This sequence encodes CASSLYGTSGRETQYF.

V is TRBV19 and J is TRBJ2-7; D is uncertain. The ends were cut back, 10 bases at V and 5 bases at J, with 15 bases in the middle. The CDR3 has 12 residues. Germline CDR1 reads LNHDA; CDR2 reads SQIVND (reference sequence). Here the CDR3 reads CATSGTFHEQYF. DNA of the CDR3: TGTGCCACCTCAGGAACATTCCACGAGCAGTACTTC.